This T cell receptor beta chain came from a study of high-grade serous ovarian cancer treatment subgroups. About this clone: As yet, its antigen is unknown.

V was pared by 4 bases and J by 3 bases, with 6 bases between. In germline, CDR1 is KGHSH, CDR2 LQKENI. The CDR3 has 12 amino acids. Libraries were prepared by immunoSEQ multiplex PCR; TCRdb keeps only in-frame clonotypes and omits some of them. The repertoire holds 5,800 or so clones, over 65% seen once, with over 12% in the top ten. Study-level results: Bulk tumor TCR sequencing gave no spatial information. Different patients shared almost no repertoire; same-patient tumors shared about 0.11 to 0.85.

Tumor tissue was taken before any definitive surgery or chemotherapy was given. Input material: tumor tissue. This chain joins TRBV18 and TRBJ2-5; the D is unclear. The sequence came from a human donor with high-grade serous ovarian cancer. CDR3 protein: CASSRPEETQYF. CDR3 nucleotide sequence: TGTGCCAGCTCACGACCTGAAGAGACCCAGTACTTC.